A single sample is the source of the 28 T cell receptor beta chains below, sequenced in a study of STAT5B mutations in CD4+ large granular lymphocyte leukemia. Sequencing was performed with immunoSEQ multiplex PCR; in TCRdb, only in-frame clones are kept and a portion is missing. The table includes about 4,600 clones, over 75% detected once. The source material was PBMCs. These receptors all come from a man between 65 and 80 years old with CD4+ T-cell large granular lymphocyte leukemia.

The rearrangement links TRBV30 to TRBJ1-4; no reliable D call. The CDR3 loop spans 15 amino acids. Germline lookup yields CDR1 GTSNPN and CDR2 SVGIG (reference sequence). Deletions cut 3 bases from V and 4 bases from J, with 15 bases between. As DNA, the CDR3 is TGTGCCTGGAGCCTAAAGGGATCCCATAATGAAAAACTGTTTTTT. This encodes CAWSLKGSHNEKLFF.

The chain joins TRBV7-2 to TRBJ2-3; 12 bases are shared with TRBD2. The CDR3 sequence is 16 residues long. V shed 5 bases, J shed 4 bases, and the junction held 7 bases outside the gene matches. The germline V gene encodes CDR1 SGHTA and CDR2 FQGNSA. Written as DNA, the CDR3 is TGTGCCAGCAGCCGGGCTAGCGGGAGGGGGGCAGATACGCAGTATTTT. The encoded protein is CASSRASGRGADTQYF. The entire variable domain, with the rest obtained from reference TRBV7-2 and TRBJ2-3, is as follows: GAGVSQSPSNKVTEKGKDVELRCDPISGHTALYWYRQSLGQGLEFLIYFQGNSAPDKSGLPSDRFSAERTGGSVSTLTIQRTQQEDSAVYLCASSRASGRGADTQYFGPGTRLTVL.

DNA for the CDR3: TGTGCCTCTAAAACCGGGACAGGGTTCGGCTACACCTTC. This sequence encodes CASKTGTGFGYTF. The chain links TRBV7-9 to TRBJ1-2; 9 bases match TRBD1. J gave up 8 bases and V 11 bases, and 12 bases lay outside the gene matches. Germline lookup yields CDR1 SEHNR and CDR2 FQNEAQ (reference sequence). This CDR3 has 13 residues.

This rearrangement joins TRBV6-1 to TRBJ2-7; tentative D call: TRBD2 (8 bases). Germline V gene lookup returns CDR1 MNHNS and CDR2 SASEGT. This CDR3 contains 19 residues. Between the trimmed V and J ends, which lost 2 bases and 3 bases, there was a span of 26 bases. CDR3 region: CASSERGQRSGGRIYEQYF. The CDR3 nucleotides read TGTGCCAGCAGTGAACGGGGACAGCGGTCTGGCGGGAGGATCTACGAGCAGTACTTC.

The chain links TRBV5-4 to TRBJ1-2, with 7 positions matching TRBD1. The length of the CDR3 is 15 residues. Germline V gene sequence: CDR1 SGHNT, CDR2 YYREEE (reference sequence). V was clipped by 4 bases and J by 8 bases; unmatched bases: 14. As DNA, the CDR3 is TGTGCCAGCAGCCAAGATCCCGGGACAGCCCAGGGCTACACCTTC. It is translated as CASSQDPGTAQGYTF. Full variable domain (remainder filled in from reference TRBV5-4 and TRBJ1-2): ETGVTQSPTHLIKTRGQQVTLRCSSQSGHNTVSWYQQALGQGPQFIFQYYREEENGRGNFPPRFSGLQFPNYSSELNVNALELDDSALYLCASSQDPGTAQGYTFGSGTRLTVV.

The genes are TRBV13 and TRBJ2-7; 9 bases align to TRBD1. Germline V gene data show CDR1 as PRHDT and CDR2 as FYEKMQ (reference sequence). The CDR3 extends over 14 amino acids. V shed 5 bases, J shed 3 bases, and the junction held 5 bases outside the gene matches. The CDR3 spells CASSRGQGIYEQYF. CDR3 DNA sequence: TGTGCCAGCAGCCGCGGACAGGGGATCTACGAGCAGTACTTC.

The chain couples TRBV14 to TRBJ2-3; D is undetermined. The V and J ends lost 1 base and 6 bases respectively, with 14 bases between them. The germline V gene has CDR1 SGHDN and CDR2 FVKESK. CDR3 length equals 15 residues. CDR3 sequence (DNA): TGTGCCAGCAGCCAAGGGTCAGCACGAGCGGATACGCAGTATTTT. Protein product: CASSQGSARADTQYF.

This clone was counted once. The V gene is TRBV29-1, the J gene TRBJ2-3; 11 nucleotides match TRBD2. The CDR3 extends over 15 amino acids. J lost 4 bases, V lost 7 bases, and 10 bases had no gene match. Germline CDR1 is SQVTM and CDR2 is ANQGSEA. CDR3 amino acids: CSEVVAGGPADTQYF. The DNA of the CDR3 is TGCAGCGAGGTTGTAGCGGGAGGGCCGGCAGATACGCAGTATTTT.

The chain joins TRBV7-6 to TRBJ2-2; 9 nucleotides align to TRBD2. The CDR3 loop spans 17 amino acids. The germline gives CDR1 SGHVS, CDR2 FNYEAQ. V was pared by 4 bases and J by 0 bases, with 6 bases of the junction left unmatched. CDR3 in amino acids: CASSSLAGTANTGELFF. In nucleotides, the CDR3 is TGTGCCAGCAGCTCCCTAGCGGGAACCGCGAACACCGGGGAGCTGTTTTTT.

With respect to this clone: One end of the junction is discordant with germline, which a read error may explain. V usage is TRBV25-1 and J usage is TRBJ2-4; D possibly corresponds to TRBD1 (5 bases). This CDR3 region has 13 residues. In germline, CDR1 is MGHDK, CDR2 SYGVNS. The CDR3 loop reads CASSVTATNIQYF. The CDR3 nucleotides read TGTGCCAGCAGTGTGACAGCCACAAACATTCAGTACTTC.

This chain joins TRBV5-4 and TRBJ1-1; D not resolved. Per the germline V gene, CDR1 is SGHNT and CDR2 is YYREEE (reference sequence). Trimming pared 6 bases from V and 2 bases from J, leaving 14 bases between. The CDR3 runs to 14 residues. DNA for the CDR3: TGTGCCAGCACCCTTGGCACAGCAAACACTGAAGCTTTCTTT. Its translation is CASTLGTANTEAFF. Drawing the rest from reference TRBV5-4 and TRBJ1-1, the complete variable domain is ETGVTQSPTHLIKTRGQQVTLRCSSQSGHNTVSWYQQALGQGPQFIFQYYREEENGRGNFPPRFSGLQFPNYSSELNVNALELDDSALYLCASTLGTANTEAFFGQGTRLTVV.

V usage is TRBV28 and J usage is TRBJ2-1; 13 nucleotides align to TRBD2. The CDR3 totals 16 residues. V trimming: 6 bases; J trimming: 9 bases; junction bases outside the gene matches: 11. Germline V gives CDR1 MDHEN, CDR2 SYDVKM. Here the CDR3 DNA reads TGTGCCAGCAGCCCCCGGGGACTAGCGGGATGGGGTGAGCAGTTCTTC. Translation: CASSPRGLAGWGEQFF.

Turning to this clone: Other DNA variants within this sample encode the same CDR3. The chain joins TRBV6-6 to TRBJ2-3; D perhaps matches TRBD1 (8 bases). Deletions cut 6 bases from V and 1 base from J, with 17 bases between. The germline V gene encodes CDR1 MNHNY and CDR2 SVGAGI (reference sequence). The CDR3 covers 16 residues. The CDR3 reads CASRPTGGVGTDTQYF. DNA for the CDR3: TGTGCCAGCAGACCAACAGGGGGGGTGGGCACAGATACGCAGTATTTT.

V gene TRBV21-1 combines with J gene TRBJ2-7. TRBV21-1 is given as a pseudogene. This CDR3 comprises 14 residues. The CDR3 DNA is TGTGCCAGCTCGAGGGGCTATCGTAGCTCCGAGCAGTACTTC. Its protein product is CASSRGYRSSEQYF.

This clone was picked up a small number of times. V and J are TRBV11-2 and TRBJ2-1; no clear D. CDR1 is SGHAT, CDR2 FQNNGV, per germline. V gave up 2 bases and J gave up 4 bases, with 6 bases separating them. The CDR3 has 13 residues. CDR3 nucleotides: TGTGCCAGCAGCTTAACCGCGTACAATGAGCAGTTCTTC. Protein product: CASSLTAYNEQFF.

The chain has TRBV7-9 and TRBJ1-4, with D unclear. From germline, CDR1 is SEHNR and CDR2 FQNEAQ (reference sequence). Trimming cost V 2 bases and J 4 bases, with 8 bases left between them. The CDR3 sequence is 14 residues long. The CDR3 DNA reads as TGTGCCAGCAGCTTAAGGGCAGATAATGAAAAACTGTTTTTT. Translating gives CASSLRADNEKLFF.

This clone was observed once. This sequence joins TRBV18 and TRBJ1-4; TRBD1 is a possible D gene (5 bases). The V gene's germline CDR1 is KGHSH and CDR2 LQKENI. There are 13 residues in the CDR3. The ends were cut back, 3 bases at V and 4 bases at J, with 6 bases in the middle. The CDR3 region has the DNA TGTGCCAGCTCACCGGGGCGTAATGAAAAACTGTTTTTT. Translating it yields CASSPGRNEKLFF.

J is TRBJ2-1 and V is TRBV7-9; 9 bases line up with TRBD2. CDR3 size: 14 residues. CDR1 SEHNR and CDR2 FQNEAQ come from the germline V gene (reference sequence). V lost 4 bases to trimming and J lost 6 bases; unmatched junction nucleotides: 4. The CDR3 region is CASSSIAGVNEQFF. In DNA form, the CDR3 reads TGTGCCAGCAGCTCCATAGCGGGAGTCAATGAGCAGTTCTTC.

The CDR3 sequence is CASSLAPGDDTQYF. The CDR3 nucleotides read TGTGCCAGCAGCTTAGCGCCAGGGGACGATACGCAGTATTTT. This chain connects TRBV7-8 to TRBJ2-3, with D perhaps TRBD1 (6 bases). Germline V gene data show CDR1 as SGHVS and CDR2 as FQNEAQ. The CDR3 extends over 14 amino acids. Trimming cost V 0 bases and J 6 bases, with 10 bases left between them.

CDR3 sequence: CSVVEQGSGNTIYF. The CDR3 nucleotides are TGCAGCGTTGTCGAACAGGGGTCTGGAAACACCATATATTTT. V gene TRBV29-1 combines with J gene TRBJ1-3; 7 nucleotides match TRBD1. The J segment lost 1 base and the V segment lost 4 bases, leaving 4 bases of the junction unmatched. This CDR3 has 14 residues. CDR1 and CDR2 (germline): SQVTM, ANQGSEA.

This sequence joins TRBV5-1 and TRBJ2-7, with D perhaps TRBD2 (6 bases). The CDR3 consists of 15 residues. V was cut by 4 bases and J by 4 bases, with 18 bases left in between. In germline, CDR1 is SGHRS, CDR2 YFSETQ. The CDR3 is CASSRAIGGVYEQYF. The CDR3 coding sequence is TGCGCCAGCAGCCGTGCCATAGGAGGGGTTTACGAGCAGTACTTC.

The rearrangement joins TRBV5-1 to TRBJ2-1; TRBD2 aligns across 10 bases. CDR1 is SGHRS and CDR2 is YFSETQ in the germline V gene. Trimming took 4 bases from V and 6 from J; bases not matched to a gene: 7. The CDR3 has 15 amino acids. DNA for the CDR3: TGCGCCAGCAGCGAACTAGCGGGACGGGGCAATGAGCAGTTCTTC. Translating gives CASSELAGRGNEQFF.

The rearrangement uses TRBV5-1 and TRBJ2-1; 7 nucleotides agree with TRBD2. Germline assignment: CDR1 SGHRS and CDR2 YFSETQ. Trimming removed 4 bases from V and 5 bases from J; junction bases left unmatched: 3. The CDR3 consists of 13 residues. The CDR3 sequence is CASSLGLDNEQFF. DNA of the CDR3: TGCGCCAGCAGCCTCGGACTAGACAATGAGCAGTTCTTC.

This clone has only one observation. The gene calls are TRBV18 and TRBJ1-3; D unclear. This CDR3 spans 14 amino acids. Trimming shortened V by 3 bases and J by 0 bases, and 6 bases separated the two germline ends. The germline V gene encodes CDR1 KGHSH and CDR2 LQKENI. CDR3 sequence reads: CASSPSPSGNTIYF. CDR3 nucleotide sequence: TGTGCCAGCTCACCGAGTCCCTCTGGAAACACCATATATTTT.

The chain has TRBV4-2 and TRBJ2-3, with D perhaps TRBD2 (6 bases). The ends were cut back, 1 base at V and 3 bases at J, with 20 bases in the middle. Germline CDR1 LGHNA, CDR2 YNFKEQ. The CDR3 has 18 amino acids. CDR3 amino acids: CASSQAPGVVSVTDTQYF. CDR3 nucleotide sequence: TGTGCCAGCAGCCAAGCTCCGGGAGTGGTTAGCGTTACAGATACGCAGTATTTT.

V gene TRBV5-4 combines with J gene TRBJ2-2; TRBD2 agrees at 13 bases. Germline CDR1 is SGHNT and CDR2 is YYREEE (reference sequence). This CDR3 region has 15 residues. V lost 3 bases, J lost 9 bases, and 5 bases stayed unmatched. CDR3 region: CASSSGLAGERELFF. The CDR3 coding sequence is TGTGCCAGCAGCTCCGGACTAGCGGGAGAACGGGAGCTGTTTTTT.

The V gene is TRBV9, the J gene TRBJ2-3; D may be TRBD2 (5 bases). CDR1 SGDLS and CDR2 YYNGEE come from the germline V gene. V was trimmed by 5 bases and J by 2 bases, leaving 12 bases between them. This CDR3 has 14 amino acids. CDR3 region: CASSPRGFTDTQYF. CDR3 DNA: TGTGCCAGCAGTCCCCGGGGATTCACAGATACGCAGTATTTT.

The rearrangement links TRBV6-1 to TRBJ1-2; perhaps TRBD1 as D (5 bases). Trimming stripped 7 bases from V and 7 bases from J, with 16 bases between. Germline V gene lookup returns CDR1 MNHNS and CDR2 SASEGT. The CDR3 sequence is 13 residues long. CDR3 DNA: TGTGCCAGCACCTACGGGCAGGGTTCTGGCTACACCTTC. Its translation is CASTYGQGSGYTF.